This T cell receptor (beta chain) was identified during a study of OX40 agonist ivuxolimab in advanced cancers. Points from the study as a whole: The study found among the lowest clonal expansion in partial responders at 0.1-3.0 mg/kg. The study observed clonal expansion of CD4+ and CD8+ blood T cells by week 6 at 0.1 to 3.0 mg/kg. Expanded peripheral T cells had an undetermined antigen specificity. In CD8+ T cells, expanded clones were on average more numerous than in CD4+.

To note about this clone: Its antigen remains unknown. Its ends do not fully match the called genes, so a read error is possible.

Method: immunoSEQ multiplex PCR; TCRdb's copy keeps in-frame clones and lacks some. The sample shows roughly 61,000 clones, roughly 85% of them seen only once. The material was CD4+ or CD8+ T cells sorted from blood, obtained in a trial of the OX40 agonist ivuxolimab. The TCR comes from an adult with an advanced solid tumor such as melanoma, head and neck, liver or kidney cancer.

CDR3 bases: TGTGCTAGCAGCTTGCATGAGGACATTCAGGAGCAGTTCTTC. It is translated as CASSLHEDIQEQFF. This chain links TRBV7-7 with TRBJ2-1, with a weak D call TRBD1 (5 bases). The CDR3 is made up of 14 amino acids. Looked up from germline, CDR1 is SSHAT and CDR2 is FNYEAQ (reference sequence).